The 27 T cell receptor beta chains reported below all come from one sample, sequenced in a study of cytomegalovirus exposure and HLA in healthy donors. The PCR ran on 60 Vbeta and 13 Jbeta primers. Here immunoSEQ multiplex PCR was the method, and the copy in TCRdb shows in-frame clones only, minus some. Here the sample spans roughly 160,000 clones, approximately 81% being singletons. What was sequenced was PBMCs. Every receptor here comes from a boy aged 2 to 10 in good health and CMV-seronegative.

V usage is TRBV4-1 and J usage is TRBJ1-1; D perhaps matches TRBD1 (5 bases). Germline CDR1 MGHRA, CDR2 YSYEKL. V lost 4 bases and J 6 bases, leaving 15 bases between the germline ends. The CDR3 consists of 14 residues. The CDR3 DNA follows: TGCGCCAGCAGCCGTATCTCAGGGTTCGCTGAAGCTTTCTTT. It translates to CASSRISGFAEAFF.

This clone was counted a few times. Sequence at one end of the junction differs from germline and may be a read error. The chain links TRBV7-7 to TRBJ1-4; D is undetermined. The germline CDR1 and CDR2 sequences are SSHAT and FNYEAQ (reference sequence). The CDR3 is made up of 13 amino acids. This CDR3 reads CASSLGSGEKLFF. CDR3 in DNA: TGTGCTAGCAGCTTGGGCTCCGGAGAAAAACTGTTTTTT.

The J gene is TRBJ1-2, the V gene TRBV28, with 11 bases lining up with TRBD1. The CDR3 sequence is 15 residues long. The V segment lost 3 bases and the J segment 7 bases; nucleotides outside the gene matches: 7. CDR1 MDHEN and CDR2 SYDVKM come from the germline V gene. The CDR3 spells CASSFLRTGGFGYTF. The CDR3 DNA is TGTGCCAGCAGTTTTTTACGGACAGGGGGCTTTGGCTACACCTTC.

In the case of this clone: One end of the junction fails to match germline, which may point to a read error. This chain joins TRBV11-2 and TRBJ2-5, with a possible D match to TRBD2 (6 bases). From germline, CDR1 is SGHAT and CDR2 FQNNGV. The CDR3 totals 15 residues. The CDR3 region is CASSLDSVGGTAKHF. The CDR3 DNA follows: TGTGCCAGCAGCTTAGATTCGGTGGGCGGGACGGCTAAGCACTTC.

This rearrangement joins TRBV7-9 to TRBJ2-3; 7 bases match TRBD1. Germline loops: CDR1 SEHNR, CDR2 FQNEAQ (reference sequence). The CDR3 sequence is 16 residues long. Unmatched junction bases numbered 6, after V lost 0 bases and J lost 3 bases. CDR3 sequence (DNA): TGTGCCAGCAGCTTAGCGATCGGGACAGTTACAGATACGCAGTATTTT. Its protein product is CASSLAIGTVTDTQYF. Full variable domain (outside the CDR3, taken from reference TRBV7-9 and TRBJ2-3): DTGVSQNPRHKITKRGQNVTFRCDPISEHNRLYWYRQTLGQGPEFLTYFQNEAQLEKSRLLSDRFSAERPKGSFSTLEIQRTEQGDSAMYLCASSLAIGTVTDTQYFGPGTRLTVL.

DNA of the CDR3: TGTGCCAGTATCGGGACAGGGAACACTGAAGCTTTCTTT. It translates to CASIGTGNTEAFF. The chain has TRBV19 and TRBJ1-1, with 8 bases fitting TRBD1. Per the germline V gene, CDR1 is LNHDA and CDR2 is SQIVND (reference sequence). V was pared by 7 bases and J by 1 base, with 2 bases of the junction left unmatched. There are 13 residues in the CDR3.

CDR3 nucleotides: TGTGCCAGCAGCGTACAGACAGGGGCAAAGACCCAGTACTTC. The encoded protein is CASSVQTGAKTQYF. The V gene is TRBV9, the J gene TRBJ2-5, with 8 bases identical to TRBD1. The CDR3 totals 14 residues. V lost 1 base, J lost 6 bases, and 5 bases stayed unmatched. The V gene's germline CDR1 is SGDLS and CDR2 YYNGEE.

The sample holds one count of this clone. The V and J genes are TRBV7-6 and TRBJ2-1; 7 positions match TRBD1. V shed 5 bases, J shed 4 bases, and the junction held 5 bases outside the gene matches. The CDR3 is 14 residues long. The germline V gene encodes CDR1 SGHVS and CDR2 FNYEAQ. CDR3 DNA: TGTGCCAGCAGCGACGGGACAGTTTACAATGAGCAGTTCTTC. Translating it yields CASSDGTVYNEQFF.

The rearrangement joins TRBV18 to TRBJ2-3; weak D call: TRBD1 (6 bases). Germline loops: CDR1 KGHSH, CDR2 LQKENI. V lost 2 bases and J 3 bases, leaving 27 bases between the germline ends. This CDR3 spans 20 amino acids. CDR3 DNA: TGTGCCAGCTCACCATCCCCGGTGTCGTCAGGGGCTTTTCGTACAGATACGCAGTATTTT. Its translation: CASSPSPVSSGAFRTDTQYF.

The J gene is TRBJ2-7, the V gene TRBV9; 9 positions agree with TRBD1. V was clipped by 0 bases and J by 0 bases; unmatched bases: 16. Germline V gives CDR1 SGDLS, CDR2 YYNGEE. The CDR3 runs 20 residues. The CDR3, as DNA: TGTGCCAGCAGCGTAGGAGATGGCTTGACCGGGACAGGGCCCTCCTACGAGCAGTACTTC. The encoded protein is CASSVGDGLTGTGPSYEQYF.

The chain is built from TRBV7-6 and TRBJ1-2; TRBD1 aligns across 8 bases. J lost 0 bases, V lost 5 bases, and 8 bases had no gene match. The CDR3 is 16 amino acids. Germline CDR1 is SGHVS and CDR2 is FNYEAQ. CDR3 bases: TGTGCCAGCAGCGTATCTCCGGGACAGGCTAACTATGGCTACACCTTC. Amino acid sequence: CASSVSPGQANYGYTF.

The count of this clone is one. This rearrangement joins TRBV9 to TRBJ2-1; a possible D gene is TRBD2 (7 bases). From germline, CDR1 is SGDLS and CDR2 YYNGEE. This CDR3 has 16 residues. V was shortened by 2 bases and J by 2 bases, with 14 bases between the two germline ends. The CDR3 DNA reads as TGTGCCAGCAGCGTGAGCGGGACAAACCCCTACAATGAGCAGTTCTTC. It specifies CASSVSGTNPYNEQFF.

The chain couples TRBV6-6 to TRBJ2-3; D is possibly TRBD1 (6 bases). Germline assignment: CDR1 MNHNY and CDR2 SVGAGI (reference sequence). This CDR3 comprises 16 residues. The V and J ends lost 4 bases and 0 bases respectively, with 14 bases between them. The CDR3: CASSFRDTLSTDTQYF. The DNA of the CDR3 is TGTGCCAGCAGTTTCCGGGACACCCTTAGCACAGATACGCAGTATTTT.

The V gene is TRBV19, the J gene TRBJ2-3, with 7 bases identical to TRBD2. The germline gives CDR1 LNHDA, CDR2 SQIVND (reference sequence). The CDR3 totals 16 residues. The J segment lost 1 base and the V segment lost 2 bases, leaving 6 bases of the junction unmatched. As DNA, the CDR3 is TGTGCCAGTAGTATAAGGGCGGGAGTGGGCACAGATACGCAGTATTTT. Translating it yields CASSIRAGVGTDTQYF.

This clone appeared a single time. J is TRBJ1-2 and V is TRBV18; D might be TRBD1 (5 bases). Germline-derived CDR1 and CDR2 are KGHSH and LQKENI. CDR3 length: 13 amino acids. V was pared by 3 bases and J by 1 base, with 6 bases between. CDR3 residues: CASSPDSNYGYTF. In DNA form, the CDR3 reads TGTGCCAGCTCACCTGACAGTAACTATGGCTACACCTTC.

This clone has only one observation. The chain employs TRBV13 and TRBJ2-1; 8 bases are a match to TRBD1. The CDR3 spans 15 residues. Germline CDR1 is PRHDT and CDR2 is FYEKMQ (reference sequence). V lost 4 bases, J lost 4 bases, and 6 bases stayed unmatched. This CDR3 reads CASSSRQGRYNEQFF. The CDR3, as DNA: TGTGCCAGCAGCTCCAGACAGGGGAGGTACAATGAGCAGTTCTTC.

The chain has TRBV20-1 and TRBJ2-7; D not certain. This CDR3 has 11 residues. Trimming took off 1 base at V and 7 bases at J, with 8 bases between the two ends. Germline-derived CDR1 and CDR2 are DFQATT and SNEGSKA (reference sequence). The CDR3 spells CSARVLREQYF. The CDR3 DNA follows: TGCAGTGCTAGAGTTCTGAGGGAGCAGTACTTC.

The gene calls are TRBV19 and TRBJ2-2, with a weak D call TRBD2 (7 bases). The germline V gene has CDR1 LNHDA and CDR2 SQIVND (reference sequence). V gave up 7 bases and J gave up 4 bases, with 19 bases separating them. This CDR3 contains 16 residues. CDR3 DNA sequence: TGTGCCAGTATTCAGTGGGGGGGCGCAGGCACCGGGGAGCTGTTTTTT. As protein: CASIQWGGAGTGELFF.

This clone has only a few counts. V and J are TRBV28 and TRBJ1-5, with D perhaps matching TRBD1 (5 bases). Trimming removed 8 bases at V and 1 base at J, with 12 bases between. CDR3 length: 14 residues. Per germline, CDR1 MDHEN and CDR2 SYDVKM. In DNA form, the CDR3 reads TGTGCCAGCTTGCAGGGAGGCAGCAATCAGCCCCAGCATTTT. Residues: CASLQGGSNQPQHF.

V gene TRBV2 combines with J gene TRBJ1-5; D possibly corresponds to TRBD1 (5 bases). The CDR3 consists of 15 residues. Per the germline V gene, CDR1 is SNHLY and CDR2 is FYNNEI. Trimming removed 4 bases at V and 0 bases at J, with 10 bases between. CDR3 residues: CASSGQPYSNQPQHF. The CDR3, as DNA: TGTGCCAGCAGTGGACAGCCTTATAGCAATCAGCCCCAGCATTTT.

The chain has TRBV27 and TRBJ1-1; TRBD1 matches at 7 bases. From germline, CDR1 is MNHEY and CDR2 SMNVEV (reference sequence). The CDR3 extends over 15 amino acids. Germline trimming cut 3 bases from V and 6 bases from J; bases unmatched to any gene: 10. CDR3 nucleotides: TGTGCCAGCAGTTTGTTGCGTGGGCAGGGGGCTGAAGCTTTCTTT. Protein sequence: CASSLLRGQGAEAFF.

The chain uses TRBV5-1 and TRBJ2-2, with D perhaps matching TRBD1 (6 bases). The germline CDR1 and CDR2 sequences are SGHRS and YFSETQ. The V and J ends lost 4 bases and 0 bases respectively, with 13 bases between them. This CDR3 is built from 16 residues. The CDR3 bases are TGCGCCAGCAGCCCAGGGGCCCCCGCGAACACCGGGGAGCTGTTTTTT. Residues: CASSPGAPANTGELFF.

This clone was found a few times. Written as DNA, the CDR3 is TGTGCCAGCAGCCGGACTATCCCCTCCTACGAGCAGTACTTC. As protein: CASSRTIPSYEQYF. The chain is built from TRBV5-4 and TRBJ2-7; possible D gene TRBD2, 6 bases. Germline V gene data show CDR1 as SGHNT and CDR2 as YYREEE (reference sequence). The V and J ends lost 4 bases and 0 bases respectively, with 11 bases between them. The CDR3 covers 14 residues. The entire variable domain, with the rest obtained from reference TRBV5-4 and TRBJ2-7, is as follows: ETGVTQSPTHLIKTRGQQVTLRCSSQSGHNTVSWYQQALGQGPQFIFQYYREEENGRGNFPPRFSGLQFPNYSSELNVNALELDDSALYLCASSRTIPSYEQYFGPGTRLTVT.

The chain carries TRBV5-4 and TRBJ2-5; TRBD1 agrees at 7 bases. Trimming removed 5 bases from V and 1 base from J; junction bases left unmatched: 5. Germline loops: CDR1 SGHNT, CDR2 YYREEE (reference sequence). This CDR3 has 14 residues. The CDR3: CASRKTGAQETQYF. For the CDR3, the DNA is TGTGCCAGCAGGAAAACAGGGGCCCAAGAGACCCAGTACTTC.

CDR3 nucleotide sequence: TGTGCCAGCAGTGAAGCGCGGGGTACGCAGTATTTT. It specifies CASSEARGTQYF. The rearrangement uses TRBV6-1 and TRBJ2-3; maybe TRBD2 (6 bases). The CDR3 runs to 12 residues. Trimming took off 0 bases at V and 8 bases at J, with 6 bases between the two ends. Germline V gene sequence: CDR1 MNHNS, CDR2 SASEGT.

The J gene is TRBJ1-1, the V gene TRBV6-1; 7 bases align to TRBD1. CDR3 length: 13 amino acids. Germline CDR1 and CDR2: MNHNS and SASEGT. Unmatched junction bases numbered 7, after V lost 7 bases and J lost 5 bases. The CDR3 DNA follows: TGTGCCAGCACCCCGTCAGGGGGGACTGAAGCTTTCTTT. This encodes CASTPSGGTEAFF.

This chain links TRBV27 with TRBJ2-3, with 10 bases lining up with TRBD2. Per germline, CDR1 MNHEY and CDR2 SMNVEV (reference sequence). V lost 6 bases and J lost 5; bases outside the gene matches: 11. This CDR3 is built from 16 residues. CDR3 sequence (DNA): TGTGCCAGCAGCTTTTGGGGCGGGACTAGCGTAGATACGCAGTATTTT. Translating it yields CASSFWGGTSVDTQYF.